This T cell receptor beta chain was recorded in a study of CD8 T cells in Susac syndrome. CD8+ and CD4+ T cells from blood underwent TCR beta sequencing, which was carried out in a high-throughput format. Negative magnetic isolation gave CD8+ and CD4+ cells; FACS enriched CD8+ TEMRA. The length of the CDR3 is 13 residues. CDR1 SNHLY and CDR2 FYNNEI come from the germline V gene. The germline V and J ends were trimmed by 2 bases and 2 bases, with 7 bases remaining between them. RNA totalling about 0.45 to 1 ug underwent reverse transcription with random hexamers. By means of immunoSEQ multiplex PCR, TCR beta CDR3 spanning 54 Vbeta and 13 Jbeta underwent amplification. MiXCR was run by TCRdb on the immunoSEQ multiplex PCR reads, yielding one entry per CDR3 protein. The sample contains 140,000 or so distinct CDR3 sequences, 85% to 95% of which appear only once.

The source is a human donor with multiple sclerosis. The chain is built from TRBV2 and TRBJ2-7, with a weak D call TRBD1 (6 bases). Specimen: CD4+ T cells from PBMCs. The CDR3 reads CASSEQGPYEQYF. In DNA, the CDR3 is TGTGCCAGCAGTGAACAGGGGCCCTACGAGCAGTACTTC.